A selection of T cell receptor beta chains follows, all from one sample in a study of blood T cells in healthy people across ages. TCRdb analysed the 5' RACE reads with MiXCR anew, one entry per CDR3 protein. The sample records about 670,000 distinct CDR3 sequences, roughly 41% being singletons. Sequencing was done on a sample of blood. The receptors derive from an elderly man in good health. Both conserved end residues are part of each CDR3. A D gene is named only where the DNA matches it firmly. Some rows have no size entry. The others give once, few or many, or a class for an expanded clone.

size	D	V	J	CDR3	DNA
-	TRBD1	TRBV28	TRBJ2-3	CASRGDSWTDTQYF	TGTGCCAGCAGGGGGGACAGTTGGACAGATACGCAGTATTTT
-	-	TRBV5-1	TRBJ2-3	CASSLPRWEALVADTQYF	TGCGCCAGCAGCTTGCCGAGGTGGGAGGCCCTCGTGGCAGATACGCAGTATTTT
-	-	TRBV7-9	TRBJ2-7	CASTHTGQGIRYEQYF	TGTGCCAGCACCCACACGGGGCAGGGGATCCGCTACGAGCAGTACTTC
-	-	TRBV7-8	TRBJ2-7	CASSLVSSVPYEQYF	TGTGCCAGCAGCTTAGTTTCTAGCGTCCCCTACGAGCAGTACTTC
-	TRBD2	TRBV11-2	TRBJ2-3	CASNGRGRDTQYF	TGTGCCAGCAACGGGCGGGGGAGAGATACGCAGTATTTT
-	-	TRBV18	TRBJ1-2	CASSPQGSAYGYTF	TGTGCCAGCTCACCTCAGGGGTCTGCTTATGGCTACACCTTC
-	-	TRBV15	TRBJ2-5	CATSREGQEETQYF	TGTGCCACCAGCAGAGAGGGGCAGGAAGAGACCCAGTACTTC
few	-	TRBV20-1	TRBJ2-3	CSVMVQVTDTQYF	TGCAGTGTCATGGTACAAGTCACAGATACGCAGTATTTT
few	-	TRBV6-1	TRBJ2-7	CASKRAGESVNYEQYF	TGTGCCAGCAAGCGAGCGGGTGAATCAGTTAACTACGAGCAGTACTTC
few	TRBD1	TRBV10-2	TRBJ2-5	CASSDLPGQGRRAQYF	TGCGCCAGCAGTGATTTACCGGGACAGGGTCGGAGAGCCCAGTACTTC
-	TRBD1	TRBV7-2	TRBJ1-2	CASSVGTGGVGYTF	TGTGCCAGCAGCGTCGGGACAGGGGGCGTTGGCTACACCTTC
many	-	TRBV10-1	TRBJ2-3	CASSEGSPDTQYF	TGCGCCAGCAGTGAAGGGTCCCCAGATACGCAGTATTTT
-	-	TRBV2	TRBJ2-1	CASRGRAGNNEQFF	TGTGCCTCCAGGGGGCGAGCGGGGAACAATGAGCAGTTCTTC
-	-	TRBV20-1	TRBJ2-5	CSASRWGQETQYF	TGCAGTGCTAGTAGGTGGGGCCAAGAGACCCAGTACTTC
-	-	TRBV6-5	TRBJ1-6	CASTQRGSPLHF	TGTGCCAGCACCCAAAGGGGGTCACCCCTCCACTTT
-	TRBD2	TRBV7-3	TRBJ2-6	CASSPNGGSLPGANVLTF	TGTGCCAGCAGCCCCAACGGCGGGAGTCTCCCTGGGGCCAACGTCCTGACTTTC
-	TRBD1	TRBV7-2	TRBJ1-1	CASSWPGRGLAEAFF	TGTGCCAGCAGCTGGCCCGGAAGGGGGCTTGCTGAAGCTTTCTTT
many	TRBD1	TRBV7-2	TRBJ2-3	CASRNRGKTDTQYF	TGTGCCAGCAGAAACAGGGGGAAGACAGATACGCAGTATTTT